This T cell receptor beta chain was found in a study of regulatory T cells in long-lasting Graves disease. As for time point: newly diagnosed GD, antithyroid drugs for less than 3 months. PBMC RNA served as the TCR library source. To make TCR beta libraries, researchers used iRepertoire HTBI primers and Arm-PCR of CDR3 regions. From the multiplex PCR reads, TCRdb called clonotypes with MiXCR, one entry per CDR3 protein. The sample includes fewer than 650,000 distinct CDR3 sequences, 15% to 20% of them seen just once. Trimming at V came to 5 bases and at J to 4 bases, leaving 3 bases not matched to a gene. CDR3 length equals 14 residues. Germline V CDR1 and CDR2: LNHNV, YYDKDF (reference sequence). The sample also formed part of further work on T cells in Graves' hyperthyroidism and ophthalmopathy.

The sequencing used peripheral blood mononuclear cells (PBMCs), collected at new diagnosis, from a patient treated with antithyroid drugs. This TCR came from a man younger than 35 with Graves disease. V is TRBV15 and J is TRBJ1-2; 11 positions match TRBD1. In DNA, the CDR3 is TGTGCCACCAGCGAGGACAGGGGGCTCTATGGCTACACCTTC. It yields the protein CATSEDRGLYGYTF.